A selection of T cell receptor beta chains follows, all from one sample in a study of tumor-infiltrating lymphocytes in primary liver carcinoma. From the multiplex PCR reads, TCRdb called clonotypes with MiXCR, one entry per CDR3 protein. Altogether hundreds of thousands of distinct CDR3 sequences are present, about 62% being singletons, with the ten largest covering roughly 9%. The specimen sequenced was peripheral blood. These TCRs come from a man aged 35-49 years with primary liver carcinoma and hepatitis B virus infection. CDR3s include the opening cysteine and the closing phenylalanine or tryptophan. D genes are given only for firm matches. Expanded clones are given a class, and other clones once, few, many or no size at all.

v_gene,d_gene,j_gene,abundance,len,CDR3nt,CDR3aa
TRBV7-8,TRBD2,TRBJ2-7,few,15,TGTGCCAGCAGCTTAGCGTCGGCGGGAGCCTACGAGCAGTACTTC,CASSLASAGAYEQYF
TRBV29-1,TRBD2,TRBJ2-1,few,14,TGCAGCGGGGGGGGGAGCGGCTTCTACAATGAGCAATTCTTC,CSGGGSGFYNEQFF
TRBV18,-,TRBJ1-2,-,13,TGTGCCAGCTCAATCCGGGGGCAGAGTGGCTACACCTTC,CASSIRGQSGYTF
TRBV2,TRBD1,TRBJ2-7,-,15,TGTGCCAGCAGGGCCCGTGGCAGGGGGATGTACGAGCAGTACTTC,CASRARGRGMYEQYF
TRBV28,-,TRBJ1-5,-,14,TGTGTCAGCAGTTTGGTGGGGGCTACTCAGCCCCAGCATTTT,CVSSLVGATQPQHF
TRBV12-3/TRBV12-4,-,TRBJ1-6,few,16,TGTGCCAGCAGTTTAAGGGCAGCTTTAGGGAATTCACCCCTCCACTTT,CASSLRAALGNSPLHF
TRBV11-2,-,TRBJ2-4,-,17,TGTGACAGCAGCTTAGTTTGGGGGTTGGGATCCAAAAACATTCAGTACTTC,CDSSLVWGLGSKNIQYF
TRBV10-3,-,TRBJ1-1,few,14,TGTGCCATCAAAAGAGAGGAGATGAACACTGAAGCTTTCTTT,CAIKREEMNTEAFF
TRBV5-5,-,TRBJ1-6,-,16,TGTGTCAGCAGCCAACAATACAGGGTGGAGCACTCACCCCTCCACTTT,CVSSQQYRVEHSPLHF
TRBV6-1,-,TRBJ1-3,few,15,TGTGCCAGCAGTCTACAGGCTGGTTCTGGAAACACCATATATTTT,CASSLQAGSGNTIYF
TRBV5-1,-,TRBJ1-2,few,15,TGCGCCAGCAGCTTGGATCCAGGGGCGAACTATGGCTACACCTTC,CASSLDPGANYGYTF
TRBV5-4,-,TRBJ2-1,-,14,TGTGCCAGTAGCTCGACAGGTGTCTACAATGAGCAGTTCTTC,CASSSTGVYNEQFF
TRBV7-3,TRBD1,TRBJ2-6,-,16,TGTGCCAGCAGCTTTTACAGGGGTTTTGGGGCCAACGTCCTGACTTTC,CASSFYRGFGANVLTF
TRBV11-2,-,TRBJ2-7,-,17,TGTGCCAGCAGTTTCTCGGGTACTAAGCGGTCTAACTACGAGCAGTACTTC,CASSFSGTKRSNYEQYF
TRBV7-9,-,TRBJ2-1,-,17,TGTGCCAGCAGCTCGGGGGAGGCCGACGCCTCCTACAATGAGCAGTTCTTC,CASSSGEADASYNEQFF
TRBV11-2,-,TRBJ1-1,-,15,TGTGCCAGCAGCTCAGTTCGGGGGGGAAACAGTGAAGCTCTCTTT,CASSSVRGGNSEALF
TRBV5-4,-,TRBJ2-5,few,13,TGTGCCAGCAGGGAGACAGGTGTAGAGACCCAGTACTTC,CASRETGVETQYF
TRBV28,-,TRBJ1-1,-,12,TGTGCCTATCGAGCCGCGTACGGTGAAGCTTTCTTT,CAYRAAYGEAFF
TRBV29-1,-,TRBJ1-2,-,14,TGCAGCGTTATCGGCAGGGGAGGCGACTATGGCTACACCTTC,CSVIGRGGDYGYTF
TRBV6-5,-,TRBJ1-1,-,15,TGTGCCAGCAGACCCGCCGGGACGGGGGGAGTTGGGACTTTCTTT,CASRPAGTGGVGTFF
TRBV11-1,TRBD2,TRBJ2-1,many,15,TGTGCCAGCAGCTTAGAACTAGCGAACTACAATGAGCAGTTCTTC,CASSLELANYNEQFF
TRBV11-2,-,TRBJ2-1,many,14,TGTGCCAGCAGCTTTTCGGGGTTCTACAATGAGCAGTTCTTC,CASSFSGFYNEQFF
TRBV7-9,-,TRBJ1-2,-,14,TGTGCCAGCAGCACACCTGGGAGAGAGCTAGGCTACACCTTC,CASSTPGRELGYTF
TRBV5-4,-,TRBJ2-1,-,15,TGTGCCAGCAGCTTGCGAGACAGGGACTACAATGAGCACTTCTTC,CASSLRDRDYNEHFF
TRBV7-9,-,TRBJ2-7,few,11,TGTGCCAGCTCGCAGGCGGAAGAGCAGTACTTC,CASSQAEEQYF
TRBV6-2/TRBV6-3,-,TRBJ2-1,many,12,TGTGCCAGCGCGTCAGCGCACAATGAGCAGTTCTTC,CASASAHNEQFF
TRBV11-2,-,TRBJ2-5,-,11,TGTGCCAGCGGTTACGGAGAGACACAGTACTTC,CASGYGETQYF
TRBV6-1,-,TRBJ2-1,-,16,TGTGCCAGCAGTGAATACGGGCTCAGCTCCTACGATGAGCAGTCCTTC,CASSEYGLSSYDEQSF
TRBV6-2/TRBV6-3,-,TRBJ1-1,many,13,TGTGCCAGCAGACGTGGGAGGGACACTGAAGCTTTCTTT,CASRRGRDTEAFF
TRBV11-2,-,TRBJ2-5,-,15,TGTGCCAGCAGTATCCTCGTGGGTACGGAGAGGGTCCACTACTTC,CASSILVGTERVHYF
TRBV29-1,-,TRBJ1-3,-,12,TGCAGCGTTGGAGATGCGGGCCTTGCCATATATTTT,CSVGDAGLAIYF
TRBV6-1,TRBD1,TRBJ2-5,-,17,TGTGCCAGCAGTCCCCTCGAGGGACAGGGTAACTTGGAGACCCACTACTTC,CASSPLEGQGNLETHYF
TRBV11-2,-,TRBJ2-1,-,13,TGTGCCAGCAGCGCCGGGCAAGGCCTCAAGCAATTCTTC,CASSAGQGLKQFF
TRBV5-1,-,TRBJ1-1,-,12,TGCGCCAGCAGCTTGTCCCGGGAAGAATCTTTCTTT,CASSLSREESFF
TRBV6-1,TRBD2,TRBJ2-3,few,15,TGTGCCAGCAAAGGGACTAGCGGCCGCACAGATACGCAGTATTTT,CASKGTSGRTDTQYF
TRBV11-1,-,TRBJ2-3,-,16,TGTGCCAGCAGCTTAGCGGGAGTTATTCTTAGAGATACGCAGTATTTT,CASSLAGVILRDTQYF
TRBV7-9,TRBD1,TRBJ1-2,-,15,TGTGCCAGTAGCTTAGATGAGGGGGCCAACTATGGCTACACCTTC,CASSLDEGANYGYTF